This TCR beta chain was sequenced for a study of T cell responses to AZD1222 COVID-19 vaccine. Whole-study findings and limits: Close to half of all spike-specific TCRs reportedly target regions of the variants that are unmutated. Without day 14 samples, only post-peak T cell repertoires were studied.

Some second doses came at about 4 weeks and others at about 12 weeks; these were pooled. Data came from immunoSEQ multiplex PCR; TCRdb stores just in-frame clones and leaves some out. The sample carries 150,000 to 200,000 clones, roughly nine tenths recorded once. Trimming removed 3 bases from V and 1 base from J, with 10 bases in between. The CDR3 has 14 residues. Germline V gene sequence: CDR1 SGHNT, CDR2 YYREEE (reference sequence). Worth noting for this clone: Its antigen is currently unknown.

The chain recombines TRBV5-4 with TRBJ2-5; possibly TRBD1 for D (6 bases). The TCR was taken from an adult who received the AZD1222 COVID-19 vaccine. Sequenced material: peripheral blood, taken 28 days after the second AZD1222 dose. CDR3 protein: CASSSGTTQETQYF. The CDR3 DNA is TGTGCCAGCAGCTCCGGGACAACCCAAGAGACCCAGTACTTC.